The next 27 T cell receptor beta chains were all read from a single sample in a study of T-cell memory formation after mild COVID-19 (dated by TCRdb to about 2021). The method behind the library was 5' RACE. These reads were obtained on an Illumina NovaSeq 6000. Using fastp trimming at Q25 and MiXCR clonotype assembly, TCRdb reanalyzed the public sequencing data and kept in-frame beta chains. Each entry is one CDR3 protein sequence, shown with its most common DNA and genes. Present in this sample are about 340,000 distinct CDR3 sequences, approximately 16% of which were seen just once. The ten largest account for around 24% of the sample. The specimen sequenced was PBMCs or a T cell subset sorted from them (not recorded which). These receptors were obtained from a man aged 18-30 years who had mild COVID-19 (a few samples of this study predate the infection). The sample titles of this study are shuffled in the database, so cell type and time point are left out; the donor was told from shared clones.

This clonotype was observed at least ten times. The J gene is TRBJ2-2, the V gene TRBV6-5; no clear D. Per germline, CDR1 MNHEY and CDR2 SVGAGI. V shed 1 base and J shed 0 bases, with 3 bases lying between them. This CDR3 contains 14 residues. CDR3 DNA sequence: TGTGCCAGCAGTTACTTTTCGAACACCGGGGAGCTGTTTTTT. This sequence encodes CASSYFSNTGELFF.

The V call is TRBV18, the J call TRBJ1-1, with no clear D. The V and J ends lost 6 bases and 3 bases respectively, with 11 bases between them. This CDR3 region has 13 residues. CDR1 is KGHSH and CDR2 is LQKENI in the germline V gene. The CDR3 sequence is CASSPQSDTEAFF. The CDR3 coding sequence is TGTGCCAGCTCCCCCCAATCGGACACTGAAGCTTTCTTT.

This rearrangement joins TRBV5-6 to TRBJ2-2; maybe TRBD1 (5 bases). From germline, CDR1 is SGHDT and CDR2 YYEEEE. The CDR3 consists of 17 residues. Trimming cost V 0 bases and J 0 bases, with 12 bases left between them. The CDR3 sequence is CASSLVISGTNTGELFF. The DNA for the CDR3 is TGTGCCAGCAGCTTGGTAATTTCAGGGACGAACACCGGGGAGCTGTTTTTT.

This clonotype has at least ten counts. The genes are TRBV7-2 and TRBJ2-7, with 8 bases aligning to TRBD1. J gave up 2 bases and V 5 bases, and 2 bases lay outside the gene matches. The length of the CDR3 is 13 residues. From germline, CDR1 is SGHTA and CDR2 FQGNSA. The CDR3 DNA follows: TGTGCCAGCAGCCGACAGGGGACCTACGAGCAGTACTTC. It is translated as CASSRQGTYEQYF.

This chain links TRBV5-8 with TRBJ2-1, with D maybe TRBD2 (6 bases). This CDR3 spans 14 amino acids. Germline V gene lookup returns CDR1 SGHTS and CDR2 YDEGEE. The V end lost 4 bases, the J end lost 4 bases, and 12 bases lay between the germline ends. The CDR3 region has the DNA TGTGCCAGCAGCACCGGAGGGGTATACAATGAGCAGTTCTTC. Residues: CASSTGGVYNEQFF.

This clonotype has more than one count but fewer than ten. The V gene is TRBV6-2 or TRBV6-3, the J gene TRBJ2-1; a possible D gene is TRBD2 (6 bases). The CDR3 has 17 residues. Trimming left V 6 bases short and J 6 bases short, with 24 bases between. CDR1 MNHEY and CDR2 SVGEGT come from the germline V gene. As DNA, the CDR3 is TGTGCCAGCAGACGACGGGACTCTCGACGAGGTGGCAATGAGCAGTTCTTC. Protein sequence: CASRRRDSRRGGNEQFF.

This chain connects TRBV30 to TRBJ2-1; no definite D call. CDR1 is GTSNPN and CDR2 is SVGIG in the germline V gene (reference sequence). With 4 bases removed from V and 10 bases from J, the gap between germline ends came to 11 bases. The CDR3 is made up of 11 amino acids. The CDR3 nucleotides are TGTGCCTGGACCCACTCTTTAGAGCAGTTCTTC. The encoded protein is CAWTHSLEQFF. The complete variable domain, with remaining parts taken from reference TRBV30 and TRBJ2-1, reads SQTIHQWPATLVQPVGSPLSLECTVEGTSNPNLYWYRQAAGRGLQLLFYSVGIGQISSEVPQNLSASRPQDRQFILSSKKLLLSDSGFYLCAWTHSLEQFFGPGTRLTVL.

This clonotype was seen more than once but under ten times. The chain is built from TRBV9 and TRBJ2-1, with TRBD2 as a possible D gene (5 bases). In germline, CDR1 is SGDLS, CDR2 YYNGEE. V was clipped by 0 bases and J by 0 bases, with 10 bases between them. The CDR3 is made up of 16 amino acids. The CDR3: CASSVGIGDSYNEQFF. The CDR3 DNA sequence: TGTGCCAGCAGCGTAGGAATCGGGGACTCCTACAATGAGCAGTTCTTC.

This clonotype occurred a few times. The rearrangement joins TRBV12-3 or TRBV12-4 to TRBJ1-6; tentatively, D is TRBD1 (5 bases). The CDR3 covers 15 residues. Trimming removed 7 bases at V and 5 bases at J, with 15 bases between. CDR3: CASTLRGRDNSPLHF. For the CDR3, the DNA is TGTGCCAGCACCCTTAGAGGCAGGGATAATTCACCCCTCCACTTT.

The chain links TRBV15 to TRBJ1-4, with D hard to call. V lost 4 bases and J lost 7, with 16 bases in between. The germline V gene has CDR1 LNHNV and CDR2 YYDKDF (reference sequence). This CDR3 region has 15 residues. As DNA, the CDR3 is TGTGCCACCAGCACCAAGACGGGCAGTGGTGAAAAACTGTTTTTT. Its protein is CATSTKTGSGEKLFF.

This clonotype was picked up a small number of times. The CDR3 nucleotides read TGCGCCAGCAGCCCGGAGGGGCGCGAGGGAACCGGGGAGCTGTTTTTT. As protein: CASSPEGREGTGELFF. V and J are TRBV5-1 and TRBJ2-2; D perhaps matches TRBD2 (6 bases). This CDR3 is built from 16 residues. Germline V CDR1 and CDR2: SGHRS, YFSETQ. Between the trimmed V and J ends, which lost 4 bases and 5 bases, there was a span of 18 bases.

V gene TRBV9 combines with J gene TRBJ2-1, with TRBD2 as a possible D gene (6 bases). Trimming shortened V by 0 bases and J by 2 bases, and 12 bases separated the two germline ends. The CDR3 consists of 16 residues. Germline loops: CDR1 SGDLS, CDR2 YYNGEE. The CDR3 DNA is TGTGCCAGCAGCGTAGCGGGGGTGAATACCTACAATGAGCAGTTCTTC. It codes for CASSVAGVNTYNEQFF.

This chain joins TRBV12-3 or TRBV12-4 and TRBJ2-1; 11 bases fit TRBD1. Losses at the gene ends were 1 base for V and 4 bases for J; bases not matched to a gene: 9. This CDR3 comprises 18 residues. The CDR3 DNA sequence: TGTGCCAGCAGTTTAGATCCGGGGGGACAGGGGGGATACAATGAGCAGTTCTTC. Its translation: CASSLDPGGQGGYNEQFF.

This clonotype was detected many times. The CDR3 nucleotides are TGTGCCAGCAGCTTAGCGGGGGGGCCCGCAGATACGCAGTATTTT. Translated, it gives CASSLAGGPADTQYF. This rearrangement joins TRBV7-9 to TRBJ2-3, with TRBD2 as a possible D gene (7 bases). Germline V gives CDR1 SEHNR, CDR2 FQNEAQ (reference sequence). The CDR3 has 15 residues. V lost 0 bases, J lost 4 bases, and 11 bases lay in between.

The sample holds many counts of this clonotype. This chain uses TRBV2 with TRBJ2-5; no clear D gene. The germline V gene has CDR1 SNHLY and CDR2 FYNNEI. With 4 bases removed from V and 0 bases from J, the gap between germline ends came to 3 bases. The CDR3 covers 12 residues. The CDR3, as DNA: TGTGCCAGCAGTGCGTACCAAGAGACCCAGTACTTC. It specifies CASSAYQETQYF.

This chain connects TRBV6-2 or TRBV6-3 to TRBJ2-4; D perhaps matches TRBD2 (5 bases). V was cut by 5 bases and J by 0 bases, with 11 bases left in between. The CDR3 loop spans 15 amino acids. Germline V gene data show CDR1 as MNHEY and CDR2 as SVGEGT. The CDR3 DNA reads as TGTGCCAGCAGTGAAGACGGACTAGCCAAAAACATTCAGTACTTC. Protein product: CASSEDGLAKNIQYF.

The V gene is TRBV28, the J gene TRBJ2-2; D is perhaps TRBD2 (5 bases). The germline V gene has CDR1 MDHEN and CDR2 SYDVKM. The CDR3 covers 14 residues. Trimming stripped 10 bases from V and 1 base from J, with 13 bases between. The chain's CDR3 is CAILGSVNTGELFF. CDR3 sequence (DNA): TGTGCCATCCTTGGGAGCGTGAACACCGGGGAGCTGTTTTTT. Full variable domain (rest looked up from reference TRBV28 and TRBJ2-2): DVKVTQSSRYLVKRTGEKVFLECVQDMDHENMFWYRQDPGLGLRLIYFSYDVKMKEKGDIPEGYSVSREKKERFSLILESASTNQTSMYLCAILGSVNTGELFFGEGSRLTVL.

V is TRBV2 and J is TRBJ2-7; no clear D. CDR1 and CDR2 from the germline V gene are SNHLY and FYNNEI. The CDR3 has 13 amino acids. Trimming cost V 5 bases and J 2 bases, with 10 bases left between them. CDR3 in amino acids: CASSTPGAYEQYF. In nucleotides, the CDR3 is TGTGCCAGCAGTACCCCTGGAGCCTACGAGCAGTACTTC.

This clonotype was picked up a small number of times. The chain carries TRBV7-2 and TRBJ2-1, with D possibly TRBD2 on 5 matching bases. V was trimmed by 1 base and J by 2 bases, leaving 12 bases between them. CDR1 SGHTA and CDR2 FQGNSA come from the germline V gene. The CDR3 covers 16 residues. The CDR3, as DNA: TGTGCCAGCAGCTTAGGAGAGGGTCTCCCCTACAATGAGCAGTTCTTC. As protein: CASSLGEGLPYNEQFF.

This clonotype was picked up a small number of times. The CDR3 loop reads CASSKTSGGPGTDTQYF. The CDR3 DNA is TGCGCCAGCAGCAAGACTAGCGGGGGGCCGGGGACAGATACGCAGTATTTT. V gene TRBV5-1 combines with J gene TRBJ2-3; 13 bases line up with TRBD2. Germline V gene sequence: CDR1 SGHRS, CDR2 YFSETQ. The CDR3 totals 17 residues. The ends lost 4 bases at V and 3 bases at J; junction bases unmatched: 8.

This clonotype was picked up a small number of times. The gene calls are TRBV9 and TRBJ2-5; 10 bases agree with TRBD2. Germline V lookup: CDR1 SGDLS, CDR2 YYNGEE. V gave up 2 bases and J gave up 2 bases; unmatched junction bases: 12. The CDR3 extends over 18 amino acids. The CDR3 sequence: CASSVEFSGGSKQETQYF. The CDR3 DNA follows: TGTGCCAGCAGCGTGGAGTTTAGCGGGGGGTCAAAGCAAGAGACCCAGTACTTC.

This clonotype was picked up many times. This chain joins TRBV25-1 and TRBJ2-5; 10 bases fit TRBD1. After removal of 5 bases from V and 4 bases from J, the junction contained 7 bases not matched to a gene. CDR3 length equals 15 residues. CDR1 is MGHDK, CDR2 SYGVNS, per germline. The CDR3 DNA is TGTGCCAGCAGTCAGCCGACAGGGGGCGGAGAGACCCAGTACTTC. As protein: CASSQPTGGGETQYF.

This clonotype was detected only a few times. The chain recombines TRBV20-1 with TRBJ1-4; D might be TRBD1 (5 bases). The CDR3 contains 11 residues. V lost 5 bases to trimming and J lost 8 bases, with 9 bases between them. Germline-derived CDR1 and CDR2 are DFQATT and SNEGSKA (reference sequence). The chain's CDR3 is CSAARGEKLFF. CDR3 nucleotide sequence: TGCAGTGCTGCCCGGGGGGAAAAACTGTTTTTT.

This clonotype was seen a few times. The chain links TRBV28 to TRBJ1-5, with 10 bases lining up with TRBD1. Germline values: CDR1 MDHEN, CDR2 SYDVKM. The CDR3 runs 17 residues. The J segment lost 5 bases and the V segment lost 5 bases, leaving 12 bases of the junction unmatched. CDR3 in DNA: TGTGCCAGCAGTCCGTTAGGGACAGGGGTATCTTATCAGCCCCAGCATTTT. Encoded protein: CASSPLGTGVSYQPQHF.

The V and J genes are TRBV12-3 or TRBV12-4 and TRBJ2-1; weak D call: TRBD1 (5 bases). Trimming removed 6 bases at V and 9 bases at J, with 21 bases between. This CDR3 has 15 residues. CDR3 loop: CASSGQGLGRFEQFF. As DNA, the CDR3 is TGTGCCAGCAGCGGACAAGGGCTAGGTCGTTTTGAGCAGTTCTTC.

The J gene is TRBJ2-7, the V gene TRBV7-9; 7 positions match TRBD1. The germline V gene encodes CDR1 SEHNR and CDR2 FQNEAQ (reference sequence). Unmatched junction bases numbered 9, after V lost 1 base and J lost 6 bases. The CDR3 spans 15 residues. The CDR3 region is CASSLEVGTAGEQYF. CDR3 bases: TGTGCCAGCAGCTTAGAGGTCGGGACAGCTGGCGAGCAGTACTTC.

Only a few counts were recorded for this clonotype. The CDR3 loop is CASTADIGEWITGELFF. As DNA, the CDR3 is TGTGCCAGCACCGCGGACATTGGGGAATGGATCACCGGGGAGCTGTTTTTT. The chain combines TRBV6-2 or TRBV6-3 with TRBJ2-2; D possibly corresponds to TRBD1 (5 bases). The germline CDR1 and CDR2 sequences are MNHEY and SVGEGT. The CDR3 sequence is 17 residues long. The germline V and J ends were trimmed by 7 bases and 4 bases, with 22 bases remaining between them.